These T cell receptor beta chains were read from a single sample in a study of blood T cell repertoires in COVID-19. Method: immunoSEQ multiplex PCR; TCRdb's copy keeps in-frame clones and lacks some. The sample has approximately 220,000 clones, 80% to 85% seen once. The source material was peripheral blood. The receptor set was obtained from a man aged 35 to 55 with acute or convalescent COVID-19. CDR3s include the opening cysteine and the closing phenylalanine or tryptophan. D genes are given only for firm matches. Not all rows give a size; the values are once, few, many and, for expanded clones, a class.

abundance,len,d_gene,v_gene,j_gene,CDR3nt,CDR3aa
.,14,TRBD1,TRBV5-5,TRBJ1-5,TGTGCCAGCAGCCCTTTGACAGGGGATCAGCCCCAGCATTTT,CASSPLTGDQPQHF
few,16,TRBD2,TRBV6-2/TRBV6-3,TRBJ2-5,TGTGCCAGCAGTCAGATAACTAGCGGATCCATGGAGACCCAGTACTTC,CASSQITSGSMETQYF
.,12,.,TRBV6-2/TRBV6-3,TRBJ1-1,TGTGCCAGCAGTTACGCGGGGGGAGAAGCTTTCTTT,CASSYAGGEAFF
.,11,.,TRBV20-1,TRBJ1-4,TGCAGTGCTAGTTTTCGTGAAAAACTGTTTTTT,CSASFREKLFF
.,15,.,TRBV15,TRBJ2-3,TGTGCCACCAGCAGAGAAACGACTCGCACAGATACGCAGTATTTT,CATSRETTRTDTQYF
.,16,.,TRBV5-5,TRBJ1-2,TGTGCCAGCAGCCCCCTTCCCGGGACATACCAGTATGGCTACACCTTC,CASSPLPGTYQYGYTF
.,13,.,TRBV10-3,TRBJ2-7,TGTGCCATCAGTGAGGACAACGACCACGAGCAGTACTTC,CAISEDNDHEQYF
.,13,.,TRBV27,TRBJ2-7,TGTGCCAGCAGTCCCCGCGTAACCTACGAGCAGTACTTC,CASSPRVTYEQYF
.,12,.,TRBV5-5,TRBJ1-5,TGTGCCAGCAGCGAGAAGAATCAGCCCCAGCATTTT,CASSEKNQPQHF
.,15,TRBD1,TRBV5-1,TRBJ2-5,TGCGCCAGCAGTCCAGGGGGAGAGTACCAAGAGACCCAGTACTTC,CASSPGGEYQETQYF
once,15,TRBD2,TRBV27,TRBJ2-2,TGTGCCAGCAGTCCGCTGCGGGACTATAAGAGGGAGCTGTTTTTT,CASSPLRDYKRELFF
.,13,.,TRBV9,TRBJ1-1,TGTGCCAGCAGCGTAGTCCACTCACAGGAGTTTGTCTTT,CASSVVHSQEFVF
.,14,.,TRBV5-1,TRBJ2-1,TGCGCCAGCAGCATAATCGACATACTGGGTGAGCAGTTCTTC,CASSIIDILGEQFF
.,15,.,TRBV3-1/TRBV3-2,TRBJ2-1,TGTGCCAGCAGCCGACCGGACATATACAACAATGAGCAGTTCTTC,CASSRPDIYNNEQFF
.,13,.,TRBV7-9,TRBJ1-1,TGTGCCAGCAGCTTACAGGGGTTCTCTGAAGCTTTCTTT,CASSLQGFSEAFF
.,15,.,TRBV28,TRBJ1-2,TGTGCCAGCAGTGCCCCCCGAGGGATGAACTATGGCTACACCTTC,CASSAPRGMNYGYTF
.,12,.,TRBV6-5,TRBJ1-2,TGTGCCAGCAGTTACTCGGGAGGCGGCTACACCTTC,CASSYSGGGYTF
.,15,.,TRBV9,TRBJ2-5,TGTGCCAGCAGCGCTATCTGGGGGCCAAAAGGGACCCAGTACTTC,CASSAIWGPKGTQYF
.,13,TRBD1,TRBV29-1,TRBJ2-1,TGCAGCGTTGTACGCGACAGGGTCCATGAGCAGTTCTTC,CSVVRDRVHEQFF
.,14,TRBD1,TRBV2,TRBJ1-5,TGTGCCAGCAGATCGGCAGGGGGTGTTCAGCCCCAGCATTTT,CASRSAGGVQPQHF
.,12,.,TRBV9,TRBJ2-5,TGTGCCAGCAGCCCCCGAGAAGAGACCCAGTACTTC,CASSPREETQYF
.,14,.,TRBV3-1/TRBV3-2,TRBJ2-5,TGTGCCAGCGCGGCAGCGGGCCTACAAGAGACCCAGTACTTC,CASAAAGLQETQYF
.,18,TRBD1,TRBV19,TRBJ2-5,TGTGCCAGTAGTATGGCGGGACAGGGATTCGGAGGGTCGGAGACCCAGTACTTC,CASSMAGQGFGGSETQYF
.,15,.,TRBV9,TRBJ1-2,TGTGCCAGCAGCGTAGCTTTCGGGACAAACTATGGCTACACCTTC,CASSVAFGTNYGYTF
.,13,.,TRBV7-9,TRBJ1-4,TGTGCCATTTCGGGGGGGTCCGAGGAAAAACTGTTTTTT,CAISGGSEEKLFF
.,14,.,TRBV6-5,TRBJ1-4,TGTGCCAGCATAGACAGAGCAACTAATGAAAAACTGTTTTTT,CASIDRATNEKLFF
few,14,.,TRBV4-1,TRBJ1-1,TGCGCCAGCACCCCGGGACACCAGAACACTGAAGCTTTCTTT,CASTPGHQNTEAFF
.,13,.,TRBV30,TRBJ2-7,TGTGCCTGGAGTTCTGCGGCAACCTACGAGCAGTACTTC,CAWSSAATYEQYF
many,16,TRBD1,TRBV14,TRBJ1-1,TGTGCCAGCAGCCAGAGGGGGGGACAGGGACTACTGTGGGCTTTCTTT,CASSQRGGQGLLWAFF